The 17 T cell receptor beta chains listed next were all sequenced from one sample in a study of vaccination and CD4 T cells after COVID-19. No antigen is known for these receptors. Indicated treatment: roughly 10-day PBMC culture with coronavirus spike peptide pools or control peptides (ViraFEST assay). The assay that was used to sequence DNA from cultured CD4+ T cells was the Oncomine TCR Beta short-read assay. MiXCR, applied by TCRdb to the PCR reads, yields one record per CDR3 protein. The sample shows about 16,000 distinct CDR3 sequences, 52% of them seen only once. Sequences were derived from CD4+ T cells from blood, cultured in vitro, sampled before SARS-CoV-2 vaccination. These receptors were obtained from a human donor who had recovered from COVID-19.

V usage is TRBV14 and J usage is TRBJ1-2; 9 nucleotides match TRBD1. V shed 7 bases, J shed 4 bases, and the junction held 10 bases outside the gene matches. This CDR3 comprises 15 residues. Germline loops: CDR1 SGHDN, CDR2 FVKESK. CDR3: CASNEGTGGFYGYTF. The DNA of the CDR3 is TGTGCCAGCAACGAAGGCACAGGGGGCTTCTATGGCTACACCTTC.

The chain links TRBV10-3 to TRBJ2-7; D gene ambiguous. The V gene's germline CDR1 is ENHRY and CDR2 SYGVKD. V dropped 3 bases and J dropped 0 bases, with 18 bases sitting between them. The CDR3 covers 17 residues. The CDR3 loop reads CAISDGSASPYSYEQYF. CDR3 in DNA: TGTGCCATCAGTGACGGATCCGCTTCCCCCTACTCCTACGAGCAGTACTTC.

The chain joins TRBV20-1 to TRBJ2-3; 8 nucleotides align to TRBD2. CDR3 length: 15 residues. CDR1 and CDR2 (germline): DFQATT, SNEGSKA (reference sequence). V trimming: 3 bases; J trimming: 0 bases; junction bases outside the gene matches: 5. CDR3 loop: CSASLAGGSTDTQYF. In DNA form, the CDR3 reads TGCAGTGCTAGCCTGGCGGGAGGTAGCACAGATACGCAGTATTTT.

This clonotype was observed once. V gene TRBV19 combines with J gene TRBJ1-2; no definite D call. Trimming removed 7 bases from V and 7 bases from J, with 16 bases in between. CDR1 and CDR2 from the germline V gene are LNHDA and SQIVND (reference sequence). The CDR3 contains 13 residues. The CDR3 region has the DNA TGTGCCAGTACCCCCTTGAGGGAAGGTGGCTACACCTTC. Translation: CASTPLREGGYTF.

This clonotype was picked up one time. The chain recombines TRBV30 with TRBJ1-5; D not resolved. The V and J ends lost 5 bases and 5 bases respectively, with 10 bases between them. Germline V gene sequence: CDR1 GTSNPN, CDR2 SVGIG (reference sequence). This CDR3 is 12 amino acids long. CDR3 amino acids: CAWAHTDQPQHF. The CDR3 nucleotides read TGTGCCTGGGCACACACCGATCAGCCCCAGCATTTT.

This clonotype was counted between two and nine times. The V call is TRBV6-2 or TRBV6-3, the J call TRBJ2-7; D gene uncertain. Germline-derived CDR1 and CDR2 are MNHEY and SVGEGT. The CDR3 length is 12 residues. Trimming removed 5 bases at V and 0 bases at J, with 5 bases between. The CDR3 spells CASSQTSYEQYF. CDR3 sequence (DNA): TGTGCCAGCAGTCAAACCTCCTACGAGCAGTACTTC.

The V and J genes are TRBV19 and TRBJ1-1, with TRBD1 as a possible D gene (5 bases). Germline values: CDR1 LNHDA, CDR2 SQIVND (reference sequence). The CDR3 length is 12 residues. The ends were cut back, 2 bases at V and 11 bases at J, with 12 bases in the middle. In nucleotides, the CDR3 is TGTGCCAGTAGTATAAGACAGCAAAAGGCTTTCTTT. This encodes CASSIRQQKAFF.

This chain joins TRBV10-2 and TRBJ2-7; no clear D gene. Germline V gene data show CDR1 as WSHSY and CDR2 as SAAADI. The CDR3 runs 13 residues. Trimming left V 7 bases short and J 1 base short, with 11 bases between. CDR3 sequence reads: CASTEQLSYEQYF. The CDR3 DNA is TGCGCCAGCACCGAACAGCTTTCCTACGAGCAGTACTTC.

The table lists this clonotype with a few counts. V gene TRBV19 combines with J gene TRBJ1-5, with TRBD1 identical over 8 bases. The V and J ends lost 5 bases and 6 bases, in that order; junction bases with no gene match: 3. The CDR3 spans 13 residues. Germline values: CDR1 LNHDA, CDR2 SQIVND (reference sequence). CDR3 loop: CASSPDRGQPQHF. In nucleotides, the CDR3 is TGTGCCAGTAGTCCCGACAGGGGTCAGCCCCAGCATTTT.

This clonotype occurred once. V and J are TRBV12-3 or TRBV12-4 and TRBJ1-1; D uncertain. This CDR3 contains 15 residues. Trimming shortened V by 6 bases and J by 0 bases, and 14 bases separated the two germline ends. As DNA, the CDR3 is TGTGCCAGCAGCTCCCTCGGGCGGTTGAACACTGAAGCTTTCTTT. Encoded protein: CASSSLGRLNTEAFF.

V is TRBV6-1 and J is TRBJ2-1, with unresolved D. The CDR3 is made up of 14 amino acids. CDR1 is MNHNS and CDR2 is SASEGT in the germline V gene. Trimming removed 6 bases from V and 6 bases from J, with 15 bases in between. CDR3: CASRLGPSRNEQFF. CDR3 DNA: TGTGCCAGCAGGTTGGGCCCGTCCCGCAATGAGCAGTTCTTC.

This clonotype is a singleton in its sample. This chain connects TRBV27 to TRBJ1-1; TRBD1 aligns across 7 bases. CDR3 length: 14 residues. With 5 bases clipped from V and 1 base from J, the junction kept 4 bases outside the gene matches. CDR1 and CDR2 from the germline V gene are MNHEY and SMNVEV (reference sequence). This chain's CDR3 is CASSNRDRNTEAFF. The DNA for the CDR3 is TGTGCCAGCAGTAACCGGGACAGGAACACTGAAGCTTTCTTT.

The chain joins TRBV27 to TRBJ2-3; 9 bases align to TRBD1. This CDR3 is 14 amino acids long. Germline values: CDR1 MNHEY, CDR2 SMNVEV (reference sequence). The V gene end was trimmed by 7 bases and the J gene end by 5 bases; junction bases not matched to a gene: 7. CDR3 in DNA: TGTGCCAGCACTTACAGGGGGCGGGGAGATACGCAGTATTTT. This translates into CASTYRGRGDTQYF.

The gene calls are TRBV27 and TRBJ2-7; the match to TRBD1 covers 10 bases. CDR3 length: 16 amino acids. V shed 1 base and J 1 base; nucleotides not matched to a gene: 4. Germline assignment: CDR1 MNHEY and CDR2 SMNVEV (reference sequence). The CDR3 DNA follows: TGTGCCAGCAGTTTATTTGGGGACAGGGGTTCCTACGAGCAGTACTTC. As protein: CASSLFGDRGSYEQYF.

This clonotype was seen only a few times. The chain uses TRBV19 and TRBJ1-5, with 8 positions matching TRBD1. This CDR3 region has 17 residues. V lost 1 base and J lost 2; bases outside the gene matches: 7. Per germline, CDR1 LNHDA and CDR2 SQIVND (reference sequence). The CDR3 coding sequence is TGTGCCAGTAGTATAGTGGTTGGACAGGGCGGCAATCAGCCCCAGCATTTT. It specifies CASSIVVGQGGNQPQHF.

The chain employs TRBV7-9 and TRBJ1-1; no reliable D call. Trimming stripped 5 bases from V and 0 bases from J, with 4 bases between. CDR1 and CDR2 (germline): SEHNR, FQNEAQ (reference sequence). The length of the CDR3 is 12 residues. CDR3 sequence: CASSLMNTEAFF. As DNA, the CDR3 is TGTGCCAGCAGCCTAATGAACACTGAAGCTTTCTTT.

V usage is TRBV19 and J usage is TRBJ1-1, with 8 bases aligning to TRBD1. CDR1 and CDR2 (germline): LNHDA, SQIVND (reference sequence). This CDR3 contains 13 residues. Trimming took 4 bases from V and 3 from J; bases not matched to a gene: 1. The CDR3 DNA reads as TGTGCCAGTAGTACGACAGGGGACACTGAAGCTTTCTTT. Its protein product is CASSTTGDTEAFF.